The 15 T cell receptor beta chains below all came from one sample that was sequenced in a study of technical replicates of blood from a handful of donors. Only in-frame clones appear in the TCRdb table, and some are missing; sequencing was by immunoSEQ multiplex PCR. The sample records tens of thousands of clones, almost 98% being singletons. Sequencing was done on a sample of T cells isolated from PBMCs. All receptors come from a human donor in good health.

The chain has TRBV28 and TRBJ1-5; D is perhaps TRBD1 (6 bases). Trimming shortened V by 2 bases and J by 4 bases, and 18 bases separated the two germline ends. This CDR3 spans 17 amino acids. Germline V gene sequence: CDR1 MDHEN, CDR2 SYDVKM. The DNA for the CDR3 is TGTGCCAGCAGTTTAGAAAGGACCAGGGGAGGGAATCAGCCCCAGCATTTT. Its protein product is CASSLERTRGGNQPQHF.

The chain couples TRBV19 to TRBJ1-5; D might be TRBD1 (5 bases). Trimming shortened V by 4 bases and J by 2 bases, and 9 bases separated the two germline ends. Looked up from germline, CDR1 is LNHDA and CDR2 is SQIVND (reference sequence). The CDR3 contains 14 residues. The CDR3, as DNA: TGTGCCAGTAGTACCCAGGGTGGCAATCAGCCCCAGCATTTT. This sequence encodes CASSTQGGNQPQHF.

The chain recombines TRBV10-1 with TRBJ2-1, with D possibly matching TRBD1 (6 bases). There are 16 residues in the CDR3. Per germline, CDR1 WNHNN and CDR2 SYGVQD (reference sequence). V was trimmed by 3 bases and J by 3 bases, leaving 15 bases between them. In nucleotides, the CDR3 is TGCGCCAGCAGTGATACAGGGCAGGGCCGCTACAATGAGCAGTTCTTC. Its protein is CASSDTGQGRYNEQFF.

CDR3 DNA sequence: TGTGCCAGCAGCTCAGTGGCAGGGGCTGAGACCCAGTACTTC. It yields the protein CASSSVAGAETQYF. The genes are TRBV11-2 and TRBJ2-5; a weak D match, TRBD1 (6 bases). Germline V gene sequence: CDR1 SGHAT, CDR2 FQNNGV. The CDR3 spans 14 residues. With 4 bases removed from V and 5 bases from J, the gap between germline ends came to 14 bases.

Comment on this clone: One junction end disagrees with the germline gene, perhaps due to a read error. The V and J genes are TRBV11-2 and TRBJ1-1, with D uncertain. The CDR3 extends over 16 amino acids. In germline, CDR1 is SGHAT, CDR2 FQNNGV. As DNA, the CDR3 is TGTGCCAGCAACTTAACCCCCCTACTGAGGGACACTGAAGCTTTCTTT. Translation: CASNLTPLLRDTEAFF.

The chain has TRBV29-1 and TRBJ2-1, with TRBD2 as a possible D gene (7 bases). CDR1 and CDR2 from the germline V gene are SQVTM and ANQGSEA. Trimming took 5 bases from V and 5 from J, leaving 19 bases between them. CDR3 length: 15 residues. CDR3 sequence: CSVFGVAGAHNEQFF. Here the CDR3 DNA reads TGCAGCGTTTTTGGCGTGGCGGGGGCCCACAATGAGCAGTTCTTC.

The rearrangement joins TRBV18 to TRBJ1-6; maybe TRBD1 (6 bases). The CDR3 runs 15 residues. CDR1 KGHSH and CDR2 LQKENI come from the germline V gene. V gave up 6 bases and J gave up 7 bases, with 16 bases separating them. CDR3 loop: CASSLNRDFNSPLHF. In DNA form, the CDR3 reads TGTGCCAGCTCGCTAAACAGGGATTTCAATTCACCCCTCCACTTT. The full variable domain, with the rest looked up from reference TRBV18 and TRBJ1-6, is NAGVMQNPRHLVRRRGQEARLRCSPMKGHSHVYWYRQLPEEGLKFMVYLQKENIIDESGMPKERFSAEFPKEGPSILRIQQVVRGDSAAYFCASSLNRDFNSPLHFGNGTRLTVT.

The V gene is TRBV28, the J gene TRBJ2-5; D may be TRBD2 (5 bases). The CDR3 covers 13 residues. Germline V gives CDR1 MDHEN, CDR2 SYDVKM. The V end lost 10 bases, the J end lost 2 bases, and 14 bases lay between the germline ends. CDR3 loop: CATPERIQETQYF. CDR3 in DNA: TGTGCCACCCCCGAGCGGATACAAGAGACCCAGTACTTC.

CDR3 bases: TGTGCCAGCAGCCAATGGCAGGGCGGACAGCCCCAGCATTTT. This sequence encodes CASSQWQGGQPQHF. V gene TRBV16 combines with J gene TRBJ1-5, with D possibly being TRBD1 (5 bases). Trimming removed 1 base at V and 7 bases at J, with 11 bases between. The CDR3 has 14 residues. The germline gives CDR1 KGHSY, CDR2 FQNENV.

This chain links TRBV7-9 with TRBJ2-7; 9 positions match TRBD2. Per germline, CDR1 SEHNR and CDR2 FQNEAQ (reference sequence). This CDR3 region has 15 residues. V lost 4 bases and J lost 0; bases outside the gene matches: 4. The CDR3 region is CASSSKREDSYEQYF. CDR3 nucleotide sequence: TGTGCCAGCAGCTCCAAGCGGGAGGACTCCTACGAGCAGTACTTC.

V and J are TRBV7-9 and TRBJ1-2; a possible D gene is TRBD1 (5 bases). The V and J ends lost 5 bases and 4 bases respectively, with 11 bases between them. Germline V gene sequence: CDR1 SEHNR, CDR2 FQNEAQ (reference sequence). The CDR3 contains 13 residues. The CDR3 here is CASSLQDIYGYTF. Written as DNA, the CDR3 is TGTGCCAGCAGCCTTCAGGACATCTATGGCTACACCTTC.

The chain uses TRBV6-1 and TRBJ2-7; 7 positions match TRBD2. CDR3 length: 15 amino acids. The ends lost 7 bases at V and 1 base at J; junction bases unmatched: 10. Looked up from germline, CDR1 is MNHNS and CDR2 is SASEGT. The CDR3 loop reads CASTHLTSQSYEQYF. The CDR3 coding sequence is TGTGCCAGCACCCACTTGACTAGCCAGTCCTACGAGCAGTACTTC.

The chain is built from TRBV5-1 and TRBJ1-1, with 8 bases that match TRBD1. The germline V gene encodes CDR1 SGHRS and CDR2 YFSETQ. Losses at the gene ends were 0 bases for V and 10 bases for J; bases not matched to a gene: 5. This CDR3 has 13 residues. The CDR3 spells CASSLVQGAGAFF. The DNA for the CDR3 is TGCGCCAGCAGCTTGGTTCAGGGGGCCGGAGCTTTCTTT.

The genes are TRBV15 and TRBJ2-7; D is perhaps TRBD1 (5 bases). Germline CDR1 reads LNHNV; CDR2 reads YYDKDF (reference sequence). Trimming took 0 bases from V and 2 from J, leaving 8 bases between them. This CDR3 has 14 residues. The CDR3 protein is CATSRDPGPYEQYF. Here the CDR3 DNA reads TGTGCCACCAGCAGAGACCCAGGGCCCTACGAGCAGTACTTC.

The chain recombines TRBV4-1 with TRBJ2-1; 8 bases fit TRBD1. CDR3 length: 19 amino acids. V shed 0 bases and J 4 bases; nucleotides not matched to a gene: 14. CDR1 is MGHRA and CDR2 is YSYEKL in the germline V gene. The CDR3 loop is CASSQDPILTGAKYNEQFF. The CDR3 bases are TGCGCCAGCAGCCAAGACCCCATTCTGACAGGGGCGAAATACAATGAGCAGTTCTTC.